The subject of this entry is one T cell receptor (beta chain). This entry comes from a study of cytomegalovirus exposure and HLA in healthy donors. Some clones are missing from TCRdb's copy, which holds only in-frame ones; the method was immunoSEQ multiplex PCR. Here the sample spans around 94,000 clones, around 96% being singletons. The CDR3 contains 16 residues. The germline V gene encodes CDR1 SGHRS and CDR2 YFSETQ. The J segment lost 5 bases and the V segment lost 4 bases, leaving 15 bases of the junction unmatched. The receptor was derived from a woman aged 18-30 years in good health and CMV-seronegative. The material sequenced was PBMCs. The chain is built from TRBV5-1 and TRBJ2-7; 7 nucleotides align to TRBD2. The CDR3 loop is CASSPEPGGSVHEQYF. Here the CDR3 DNA reads TGCGCCAGCAGCCCAGAACCGGGAGGCTCGGTACACGAGCAGTACTTC.